The present T cell receptor (beta chain) was sequenced within a study of blood T cells in healthy people across ages. Primed by a sample-barcoded 5' primer and a J-beta primer mix, a second PCR proceeded for roughly 7 to 12 cycles. TCRdb reprocessed the 5' RACE reads with MiXCR, giving one entry per CDR3 protein. This sample has approximately 1.5 million distinct CDR3 sequences, with approximately 32% found just once. For every donor, a draw yielded 9.5 to 10 milliliters of peripheral blood. The sequenced material came from blood. The sequence was collected from a woman younger than 45 in good health.

The CDR3 sequence: CASRGGAGSSYNEQFF. Here the CDR3 DNA reads TGTGCCAGCAGGGGGGGGGCGGGAAGCTCCTACAATGAGCAGTTCTTC. V usage is TRBV6-1 and J usage is TRBJ2-1; maybe TRBD2 (7 bases). V lost 6 bases and J 0 bases, leaving 15 bases between the germline ends. The length of the CDR3 is 16 residues. Per germline, CDR1 MNHNS and CDR2 SASEGT.